One sample yielded the 5 T cell receptor beta chains listed below, sequenced in a study of T cell responses to AZD1222 COVID-19 vaccine. The repertoire was sequenced with immunoSEQ multiplex PCR; TCRdb's copy has only in-frame clones and lacks some. The data show 140,000 to 150,000 clones, with about 90% seen just once and roughly 3% held by the top ten. The sample consisted of peripheral blood, taken 28 days after the second AZD1222 dose. The receptors stem from an adult who received the AZD1222 COVID-19 vaccine.

The V and J genes are TRBV19 and TRBJ2-1; 9 bases are a match to TRBD2. With V trimmed by 3 bases and J by 6 bases, 12 bases remained unmatched. This CDR3 region has 17 residues. CDR1 is LNHDA and CDR2 is SQIVND in the germline V gene (reference sequence). CDR3 protein: CASSILTREGRSNEQFF. The CDR3 coding sequence is TGTGCCAGTAGTATTCTTACGCGGGAGGGCCGGAGCAATGAGCAGTTCTTC.

This rearrangement joins TRBV11-3 to TRBJ2-1; no firm D call. Trimming removed 1 base at V and 1 base at J, with 8 bases between. CDR1 is SGHNT, CDR2 YENEEA, per germline. The CDR3 sequence is 15 residues long. The CDR3 nucleotides are TGTGCCAGCAGCTTAGGGCCGACTTCCTACAATGAGCAGTTCTTC. It translates to CASSLGPTSYNEQFF.

The J gene is TRBJ1-6, the V gene TRBV27; possibly TRBD1 for D (5 bases). The V end lost 10 bases, the J end lost 2 bases, and 18 bases lay between the germline ends. This CDR3 region has 16 residues. CDR1 is MNHEY, CDR2 SMNVEV, per germline (reference sequence). CDR3: CATRGQGSPYNSPLHF. In nucleotides, the CDR3 is TGTGCCACCCGAGGGCAGGGAAGTCCCTATAATTCACCCCTCCACTTT.

V is TRBV11-2 and J is TRBJ1-5, with unresolved D. This CDR3 comprises 17 residues. In germline, CDR1 is SGHAT, CDR2 FQNNGV. Trimming left V 0 bases short and J 4 bases short, with 16 bases between. The CDR3 protein is CASSLDTQVGRNQPQHF. DNA for the CDR3: TGTGCCAGCAGCTTAGATACCCAGGTTGGACGGAATCAGCCCCAGCATTTT.

The V and J genes are TRBV6-2 or TRBV6-3 and TRBJ2-3; unclear D gene. Trimming left V 4 bases short and J 2 bases short, with 10 bases between. From germline, CDR1 is MNHEY and CDR2 SVGEGT. CDR3 length equals 14 residues. CDR3 amino acids: CASSFGGNTDTQYF. CDR3 nucleotide sequence: TGTGCCAGCAGTTTTGGCGGAAACACAGATACGCAGTATTTT.